Below, one TCR beta chain is given with its context. Its antigen is not identified. Germline CDR1 SNHLY, CDR2 FYNNEI. V dropped 7 bases and J dropped 7; count of bases not matched to a gene: 13. The CDR3 runs to 15 residues. The sample originates from a study of graft-versus-host responses after intestinal transplantation. As for the study in general: Transplant recipients had multivisceral, liver-intestinal, or isolated intestinal grafts. Tacrolimus and steroids were given for 2 to 3 years to all recipients after anti-thymocyte globulin induction.

Produced via immunoSEQ multiplex PCR; TCRdb's table is partial and in-frame only. The sample has 84,000 or so clones; around 80% are singletons. Study findings and constraints: Early post-transplant HvG declines tracked with peak circulating GvH clone levels. Investigators detected GvH clones in recipient marrow, with some emerging earlier in ileum or blood.

The sample was unstimulated CD4+ T cells sorted from spleen or lymph node cells, taken before intestinal transplant. The receptor's source is a human donor who received an intestinal transplant. The rearrangement links TRBV2 to TRBJ2-3; 8 bases align to TRBD2. The CDR3 nucleotides are TGTGCCAGCAACTCCGCTAGCGGGCGGGGAAATACGCAGTATTTT. As protein: CASNSASGRGNTQYF. Full variable domain (remainder filled in from reference TRBV2 and TRBJ2-3): EPEVTQTPSHQVTQMGQEVILRCVPISNHLYFYWYRQILGQKVEFLVSFYNNEISEKSEIFDDQFSVERPDGSNFTLKIRSTKLEDSAMYFCASNSASGRGNTQYFGPGTRLTVL.